The source of this T cell receptor (beta chain) is a study of OX40 agonist ivuxolimab in advanced cancers. Study as a whole: The drug used for patients, ivuxolimab, was an agonistic anti-OX40 (CD134) antibody. Prior anti-PD-1, anti-PD-L1 or anti-CTLA-4 therapy did not bar entry, and roughly 40% had some.

Germline CDR1 MNHNY, CDR2 SVGAGI (reference sequence). CDR3 length: 13 residues. The J segment lost 5 bases and the V segment lost 7 bases, leaving 6 bases of the junction unmatched. With regard to this clone: What it binds is not known.

Profiled with immunoSEQ multiplex PCR; TCRdb holds only in-frame clones, not every one. The sample has about 68,000 clones; around 80% are singletons. Findings and limits, study-wide: Among patients with partial responses at 0.1-3.0 mg/kg, clonal expansion was among the lowest. Among expanded peripheral T cells, antigen specificity went undetermined.

The chain combines TRBV6-6 with TRBJ1-1; 8 bases align to TRBD1. The TCR was taken from an adult with an advanced solid tumor such as melanoma, head and neck, liver or kidney cancer. The material was CD4+ or CD8+ T cells sorted from blood, obtained in a trial of the OX40 agonist ivuxolimab. The CDR3 loop is CASTGQGGTEAFF. The CDR3 DNA is TGTGCCAGCACCGGACAGGGAGGGACTGAAGCTTTCTTT.